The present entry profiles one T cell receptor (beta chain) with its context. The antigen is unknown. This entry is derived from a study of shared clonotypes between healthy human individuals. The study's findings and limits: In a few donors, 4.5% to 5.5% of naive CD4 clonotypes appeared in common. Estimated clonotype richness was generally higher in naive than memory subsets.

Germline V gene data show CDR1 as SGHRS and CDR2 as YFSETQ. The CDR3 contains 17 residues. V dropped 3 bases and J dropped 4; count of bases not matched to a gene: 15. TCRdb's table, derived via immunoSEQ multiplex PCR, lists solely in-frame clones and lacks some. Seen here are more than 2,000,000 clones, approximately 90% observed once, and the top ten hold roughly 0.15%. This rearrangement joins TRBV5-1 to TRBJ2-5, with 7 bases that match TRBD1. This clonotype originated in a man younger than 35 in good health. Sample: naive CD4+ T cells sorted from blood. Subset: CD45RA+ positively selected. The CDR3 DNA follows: TGCGCCAGCAGCTCCTATCCCCCGGGACAGTTAACAGAGACCCAGTACTTC. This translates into CASSSYPPGQLTETQYF.